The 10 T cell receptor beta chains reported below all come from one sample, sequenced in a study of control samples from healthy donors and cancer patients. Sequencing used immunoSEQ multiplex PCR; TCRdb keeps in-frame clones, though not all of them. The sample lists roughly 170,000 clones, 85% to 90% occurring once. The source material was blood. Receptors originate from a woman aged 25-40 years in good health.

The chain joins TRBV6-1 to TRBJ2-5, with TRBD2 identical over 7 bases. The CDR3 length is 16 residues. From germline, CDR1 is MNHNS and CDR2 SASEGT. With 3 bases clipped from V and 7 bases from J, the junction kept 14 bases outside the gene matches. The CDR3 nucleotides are TGTGCCAGCAGTGAGTTGTTAGCGGGCCAAAAGCGGACCCAGTACTTC. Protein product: CASSELLAGQKRTQYF.

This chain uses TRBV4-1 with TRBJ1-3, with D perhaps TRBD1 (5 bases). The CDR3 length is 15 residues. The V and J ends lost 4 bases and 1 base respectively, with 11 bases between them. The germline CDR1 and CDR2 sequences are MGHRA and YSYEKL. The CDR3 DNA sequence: TGCGCCAGCAGCCCCAGAGACAGTTCTGGAAACACCATATATTTT. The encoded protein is CASSPRDSSGNTIYF.

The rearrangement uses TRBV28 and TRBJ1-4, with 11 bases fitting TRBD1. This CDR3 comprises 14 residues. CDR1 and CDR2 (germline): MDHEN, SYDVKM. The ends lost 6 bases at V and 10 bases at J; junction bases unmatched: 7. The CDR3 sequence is CASSPGGTGGKLFF. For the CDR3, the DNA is TGTGCCAGCAGCCCAGGGGGGACAGGGGGAAAACTGTTTTTT. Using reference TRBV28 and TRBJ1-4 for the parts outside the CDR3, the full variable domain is DVKVTQSSRYLVKRTGEKVFLECVQDMDHENMFWYRQDPGLGLRLIYFSYDVKMKEKGDIPEGYSVSREKKERFSLILESASTNQTSMYLCASSPGGTGGKLFFGSGTQLSVL.

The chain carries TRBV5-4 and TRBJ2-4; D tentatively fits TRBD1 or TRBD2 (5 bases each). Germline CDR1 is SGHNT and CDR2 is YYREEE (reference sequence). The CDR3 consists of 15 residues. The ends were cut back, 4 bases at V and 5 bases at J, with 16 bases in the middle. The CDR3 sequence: CASSLDPGRENIQYF. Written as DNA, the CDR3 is TGTGCCAGCAGCCTTGATCCGGGACGAGAAAACATTCAGTACTTC.

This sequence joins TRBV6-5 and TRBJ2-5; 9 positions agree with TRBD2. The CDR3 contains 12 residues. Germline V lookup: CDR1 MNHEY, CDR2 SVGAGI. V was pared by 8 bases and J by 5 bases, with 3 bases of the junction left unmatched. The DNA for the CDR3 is TGTGCCAGCCGGCGGGGGGGTGAGACCCAGTACTTC. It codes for CASRRGGETQYF.

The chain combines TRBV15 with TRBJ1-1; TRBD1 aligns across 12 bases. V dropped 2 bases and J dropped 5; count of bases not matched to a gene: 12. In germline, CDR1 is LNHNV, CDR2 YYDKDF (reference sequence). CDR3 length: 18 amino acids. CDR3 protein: CATSRPHTGTGGGTEAFF. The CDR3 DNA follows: TGTGCCACCAGCAGACCCCACACCGGGACAGGGGGCGGGACTGAAGCTTTCTTT.

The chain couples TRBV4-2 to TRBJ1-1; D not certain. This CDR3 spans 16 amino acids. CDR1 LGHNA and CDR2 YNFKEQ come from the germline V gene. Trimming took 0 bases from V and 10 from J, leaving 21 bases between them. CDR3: CASSQDTWTAMIGAFF. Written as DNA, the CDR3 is TGTGCCAGCAGCCAAGATACCTGGACTGCTATGATTGGAGCTTTCTTT.

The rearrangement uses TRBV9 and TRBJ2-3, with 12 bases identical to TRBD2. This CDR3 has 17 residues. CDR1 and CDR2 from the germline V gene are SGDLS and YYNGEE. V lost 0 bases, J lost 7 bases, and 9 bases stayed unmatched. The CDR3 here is CASSVATSGGPPHTQYF. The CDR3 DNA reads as TGTGCCAGCAGCGTAGCTACTAGCGGGGGGCCCCCCCATACGCAGTATTTT.

CDR3 region: CASSRSGNLESEKLFF. The CDR3 coding sequence is TGCGCCAGCAGCAGGTCAGGGAACCTGGAAAGTGAAAAACTGTTTTTT. V usage is TRBV5-1 and J usage is TRBJ1-4; D possibly corresponds to TRBD1 (5 bases). Germline assignment: CDR1 SGHRS and CDR2 YFSETQ. V lost 4 bases to trimming and J lost 7 bases, with 20 bases between them. The CDR3 has 16 residues.

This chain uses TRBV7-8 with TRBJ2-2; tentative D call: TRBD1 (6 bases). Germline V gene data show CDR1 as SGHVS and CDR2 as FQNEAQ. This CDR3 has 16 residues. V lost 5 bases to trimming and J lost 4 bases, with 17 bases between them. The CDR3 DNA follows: TGTGCCAGCAGCCACGAACCAGGGGTCCGCACCGGGGAGCTGTTTTTT. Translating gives CASSHEPGVRTGELFF.